This T cell receptor beta chain was sequenced for a study of molecular identifiers for immune sequencing clone quantification listed by TCRdb under 2018. For context, the study as a whole: In a replicate experiment, RNA from around 18,000 or 91,000 naive CD8 T cells was split into five aliquots, four of which were sequenced. This methods study used CD8 T cells to benchmark TCR RNA copy counting and molecular-identifier clustering-based TCR repertoire sequencing (MIDCIRS). Broad study findings and their caveats: In CMV-specific effector cells, clones with more than 20 RNA copies contained over 98% of molecules, whereas in naive cells such clones contained under 1% of molecules. Spiked-in Jurkat TCR RNA equal to a single cell's worth was reported to be detectable even within 1,100,000 naive CD8 T cells. About three recovered TCR RNA copies per cell were obtained by modeling, versus 9 to 10 by digital PCR, implying a capture efficiency of approximately 30%. The naive libraries included spiked-in Jurkat TCR RNA (under eleven copies' worth), and this Jurkat TCR RNA is not part of the donor repertoire. Highly expanded clone sizes could be underestimated if identical TCR molecules share a barcode. Without barcode sub-clustering, chimeric consensus sequences inflated TCR diversity; chimeras reached as high as 47%.

The library was prepared using PCR. Sequencing instrument: Illumina HiSeq 4000. Bulk TCR libraries were prepared as previously described, using TCR primers listed in Table S5. Purification of total RNA was performed with the Qiagen AllPrep DNA/RNA kit. Before any analysis, reads coming from multiple sequencing runs of the same library were combined into one pool. Turning to the authors' computational methods: Only reads with exact TCR constant sequence were kept, trimmed to 150 nt, and grouped by their 12-nt molecular barcodes. Reads in each barcode group were sub-clustered using a 15% Levenshtein threshold, and a quality-weighted consensus sequence was built for each RNA molecule. Non-functional sequences were excluded, and lower-count sequences lying one edit away from another sequence were also excluded. Based on a fit of two negative binomial distributions, barcode sub-clusters having less than 20% of the maximum read count were discarded. TCRdb trimmed the raw reads at Q25, called clones with MiXCR and kept productive beta chains. Here each entry gathers all rows of one CDR3 protein and keeps the most common genes and DNA. TCRdb's processing, not the authors', yielded these V and J calls. A total of approximately 670,000 distinct CDR3 sequences appear in this sample, about 20% of them only once. Roughly 0.9% of the sample lies in the top ten.

As regards this clonotype: Its antigen is still unknown. Base qualities are missing; no much larger clone stands one base away.

Libraries of naive CD8 T cells were generated from around 20,000 to 1,000,000 sorted cells, with 10%, 30% or 50% of the purified RNA used. Naive CD8 T cells were FACS-sorted as CD8+CD4-CCR7+CD45RA+ on a BD FACSAria II into RLT Plus buffer. To test detection sensitivity, Jurkat RNA equivalent to approximately nine TCR copies was spiked into samples of about 19,000-1,100,000 naive CD8 T cells. CD8 T cells were enriched using RosetteSep CD8+ T Cell Enrichment Cocktail and Ficoll-Paque, and the enriched cells then underwent ACK red cell lysis. The origin of this receptor is a human donor in good health. Some libraries in this study had Jurkat cell RNA spiked in. Material: naive CD8+ T cells from blood, with Jurkat cell RNA spiked in. Interpreted using the paper, the cell subset or site label stands for: FACS-sorted CD8+CD4-CCR7+CD45RA+ naive T cells.

The nucleotide sequence reads TGTGCCAGCAGGACCTGGGACGGCATGAACACTGAAGCTTTCTTT. The translation is CASRTWDGMNTEAFF. The rearrangement combines TRBV6-1 with TRBJ1-1; tentative D gene TRBD1, with 5 bases matching. The germline V gene yields MNHNS for CDR1 and SASEGT for CDR2. Between the V and J ends, shortened by 6 bases and 0 bases respectively, the junction contains 14 bases. The CDR3 measures 15 amino acids from cysteine to phenylalanine. The CDR3 DNA has 45 bases and is translated from base 1.